Listed below are T cell receptor beta chains from one sample, sequenced in a study of technical replicates of blood from a few donors. Data came from immunoSEQ multiplex PCR; TCRdb stores just in-frame clones and leaves some out. Altogether 80,000 to 100,000 clones are present, about 90% being singletons, with the ten largest covering around 0.3%. The specimen sequenced was T cells isolated from PBMCs. These receptors came from a human donor in good health. The CDR3 runs from the conserved cysteine through the conserved F or W. A D gene is named only where the DNA matches it firmly. Not all rows give a size; the values are once, few, many and, for expanded clones, a class.

>few|NA|TRBV30|TRBJ1-2
TGTGCCTGGAGTGCAGGCTATGGCTACACCTTC
CAWSAGYGYTF
>once|NA|TRBV28|TRBJ1-4
TGTGCCAGCAGTTTACCCCTCTATGGAGGGCCCGATGAAAAACTGTTTTTT
CASSLPLYGGPDEKLFF
>once|TRBD1|TRBV9|TRBJ1-2
TGTGCCAGCAGCGTAGCTTCGACAGGGAACTATGGCTACACCTTC
CASSVASTGNYGYTF
>NA|TRBD2|TRBV11-2|TRBJ2-7
TGTGCCAGCAGCCACCTGGGACTAATCTACGAGCAGTACTTC
CASSHLGLIYEQYF
>once|TRBD1|TRBV28|TRBJ2-7
TGTGCCAGCGCTGGGGACAGCGAGACCTACGAGCAGTACTTC
CASAGDSETYEQYF
>NA|NA|TRBV5-5|TRBJ1-4
TGTGCCAGCAGCTGGGGCGGCAGCAGGAGTAATGAAAAACTGTTTTTT
CASSWGGSRSNEKLFF
>NA|TRBD1|TRBV9|TRBJ2-2
TGTGCCAGCAGCGTAGACCGGACAGGGGCTGGGGAGCTGTTTTTT
CASSVDRTGAGELFF
>NA|NA|TRBV18|TRBJ1-3
TGTGCCAGCTCACCACAAGGAACAGATTCGGTGGTAAACACCATATATTTT
CASSPQGTDSVVNTIYF
>NA|TRBD1|TRBV5-4|TRBJ2-1
TGTGCCAGCAGCCGGGGACAGGCCTCCTACAATGAGCAGTTCTTC
CASSRGQASYNEQFF
>NA|NA|TRBV7-7|TRBJ2-2
TGTGCCAGCAGCAAACAAACAGGGTATCCCGGGGAGCTGTTTTTT
CASSKQTGYPGELFF
>once|NA|TRBV4-1|TRBJ1-5
TGCGCCAGCAGCTCACCCCAGGGGTCGCGTCAGCCCCAGCATTTT
CASSSPQGSRQPQHF
>NA|TRBD1|TRBV19|TRBJ1-1
TGTGCCAGTAGTCCGATGGACAGGTCGAACACTGAAGCTTTCTTT
CASSPMDRSNTEAFF
>NA|NA|TRBV29-1|TRBJ2-1
TGCAGCGTTACAGGCCGAATGCGTGAGCAGTTCTTC
CSVTGRMREQFF
>NA|TRBD1|TRBV5-1|TRBJ2-5
TGCGCCAGCAGCCCGGGACAGGGGGCAGGGGAGACCCAGTACTTC
CASSPGQGAGETQYF
>NA|NA|TRBV5-4|TRBJ2-2
TGTGCCAGCAGCTACAAACTTACAGGGGACGGGGGCACCGGGGAGCTGTTTTTT
CASSYKLTGDGGTGELFF
>NA|TRBD2|TRBV11-1|TRBJ2-3
TGTGCCAGCAGCTTATTTGGTAGCGGGACACTCCTCACAGATACGCAGTATTTT
CASSLFGSGTLLTDTQYF
>NA|NA|TRBV5-6|TRBJ2-2
TGTGCCAGCAGCTTCATTATTAGCGCGTCCACCGGGGAGCTGTTTTTT
CASSFIISASTGELFF
>NA|TRBD2|TRBV5-6|TRBJ2-7
TGTGCCAGCAGCTTTTCGCTAGCGGGTGAGCAGTACTTC
CASSFSLAGEQYF
>NA|NA|TRBV10-3|TRBJ1-5
TGTGCCATCAGTCCTGGACAATCCGATAGCAATCAGCCCCAGCATTTT
CAISPGQSDSNQPQHF
>NA|TRBD1|TRBV5-1|TRBJ1-2
TGCGCCAGCAGCTTTGGGGACAGTAACTATGGCTACACCTTC
CASSFGDSNYGYTF
>NA|NA|TRBV7-2|TRBJ2-2
TGTGCCAGCAGCTTAGCGCTCAGGGCCACCGGGGAGCTGTTTTTT
CASSLALRATGELFF
>NA|NA|TRBV15|TRBJ2-5
TGTGCCACCAGCGCCGGGACACAAGAGACCCAGTACTTC
CATSAGTQETQYF
>NA|NA|TRBV11-2|TRBJ2-1
TGTGCCAGCAGCTTAATTAGTCTCAATGAGCAGTTCTTC
CASSLISLNEQFF
>NA|NA|TRBV11-1|TRBJ2-5
TGTGCCAGCAGCTCCACGGGGATGGAGACCCAGTACTTC
CASSSTGMETQYF
>NA|NA|TRBV28|TRBJ2-2
TGTGCCAGCAGTTACCCTAAAAAAATCAGGGGTACGACCGGGGAGCTGTTTTTT
CASSYPKKIRGTTGELFF
>NA|NA|TRBV9|TRBJ2-7
TGTGCCAGCAGCGTAGTCGCAGGGTCAGACGAGCAGTACTTC
CASSVVAGSDEQYF
>NA|TRBD2|TRBV5-4|TRBJ2-1
TGTGCCAGCAGCAACGGACTAGCGGGACTTCTTCACAATGAGCAGTTCTTC
CASSNGLAGLLHNEQFF
>NA|NA|TRBV20-1|TRBJ1-2
TGCAGTGCTAGAGTTGGGGCAGGCTACACCTTC
CSARVGAGYTF
>once|TRBD2|TRBV29-1|TRBJ2-3
TGCAGCGTTGAGAAGGGGACTAGCGGGGGTTCAGATACGCAGTATTTT
CSVEKGTSGGSDTQYF
>NA|NA|TRBV29-1|TRBJ1-2
TGCAGCGTTGCTAGGGGGTCGGACTATGGCTACACCTTC
CSVARGSDYGYTF
>NA|TRBD1|TRBV2|TRBJ1-2
TGTGCCAGCAGTGATTACAGGGGGAGGGAGGCGTATGGCTACACCTTC
CASSDYRGREAYGYTF
>NA|TRBD2|TRBV7-9|TRBJ2-1
TGTGCCAGCAGCTCCAGGACTAGCTATGAGCAGTTCTTC
CASSSRTSYEQFF
>NA|NA|TRBV5-1|TRBJ1-1
TGCGCCAGCAGCTTGGGGGACACAACGGTGGGAGCTTTCTTT
CASSLGDTTVGAFF
>NA|TRBD1|TRBV27|TRBJ1-5
TGTGCCAGCAGGGACAGGGTTAGCAATCAGCCCCAGCATTTT
CASRDRVSNQPQHF
>few|TRBD2|TRBV14|TRBJ2-7
TGTGCCAGCAGCCACCGCCACCTTACGACTAGCGGGAGAGCCTACTACGAGCAGTACTTC
CASSHRHLTTSGRAYYEQYF
>NA|NA|TRBV11-3|TRBJ1-1
TGTGCCAGCAGCCGGGGGAACACTGAAGCTTTCTTT
CASSRGNTEAFF
>NA|NA|TRBV9|TRBJ1-2
TGTGCCAGCAGCGTAGGCAAGGGGATCAGCTATGGCTACACCTTC
CASSVGKGISYGYTF
>NA|TRBD2|TRBV6-5|TRBJ2-7
TGTGCCAGCAGTTACTCTCTCCCTAGCGGCTACGAGCAGTACTTC
CASSYSLPSGYEQYF
>few|TRBD1|TRBV5-1|TRBJ1-1
TGCGCCAGCAGCTTTGGGGGGCAGGGGGACACTGAAGCTTTCTTT
CASSFGGQGDTEAFF
>NA|TRBD2|TRBV11-2|TRBJ2-5
TGTGCCAGCAGCTTAGATCGGGAGGACTCGGCGACCCAGTACTTC
CASSLDREDSATQYF
>NA|TRBD2|TRBV2|TRBJ2-1
TGTGCCAGCAGCCGGTCACGGGCGGGGGTTGAGCAGTTCTTC
CASSRSRAGVEQFF
>NA|NA|TRBV30|TRBJ1-1
TGTGCCTGGAGTGTAACCACGCGGGCTTTCTTT
CAWSVTTRAFF
>NA|TRBD1|TRBV15|TRBJ1-4
TGTGCCACCAGTCAGGACAGGGGCCATAATGAAAAACTGTTTTTT
CATSQDRGHNEKLFF
>NA|TRBD1|TRBV27|TRBJ2-7
TGTGCCAGCAGTTGGACAGGAGACTACGAGCAGTACTTC
CASSWTGDYEQYF
>NA|NA|TRBV28|TRBJ2-7
TGTGCCAGCAGTACCCCGGTGGGTAGGGGCTCCTACGAGCAGTACTTC
CASSTPVGRGSYEQYF
>NA|NA|TRBV25-1|TRBJ2-7
TGTGCCAGAAGTGAATTTGGGGGACTCCTAAGTTACTCCTACGAGCAGTACTTC
CARSEFGGLLSYSYEQYF
>NA|NA|TRBV20-1|TRBJ1-1
TGCAGTGCCAGGGAGGTGACTGAAGCTTTCTTT
CSAREVTEAFF
>NA|NA|TRBV7-6|TRBJ2-1
TGTGCCAGCAGCCCGGGGGTATGGAATGAGCAGTTCTTC
CASSPGVWNEQFF
>NA|NA|TRBV5-4|TRBJ1-1
TGTGCCAGCAGCTTGGAAGTGACAAACACTGAAGCTTTCTTT
CASSLEVTNTEAFF
>NA|NA|TRBV9|TRBJ1-1
TGTGCCAGCAGCGTGAGTAGGAACACTGAAGCTTTCTTT
CASSVSRNTEAFF
>NA|TRBD1|TRBV27|TRBJ2-1
TGTGCCAGCACACGACAGGGATACAATGAGCAGTTCTTC
CASTRQGYNEQFF
>NA|TRBD1|TRBV4-1|TRBJ2-7
TGCGCCAGCAGCCAGCCGGGACAGTCCTACGAGCAGTACTTC
CASSQPGQSYEQYF
>NA|NA|TRBV19|TRBJ2-2
TGTGCCAGTACCAGGGGAGGGGCGATCACCGGGGAGCTGTTTTTT
CASTRGGAITGELFF
>NA|NA|TRBV11-3|TRBJ2-6
TGTGCCAGCAGCAGAGCGGACAGATCTGGGGCCAACGTCCTGACTTTC
CASSRADRSGANVLTF
>few|TRBD1|TRBV25-1|TRBJ1-2
TGTGCCAGCAGTGTGCCCGGGACAGGGGGAGGCTATGGCTACACCTTC
CASSVPGTGGGYGYTF
>NA|NA|TRBV11-2|TRBJ2-3
TGTGCCAGCAGCTTAGGGCCGGACAACACAGATACGCAGTATTTT
CASSLGPDNTDTQYF